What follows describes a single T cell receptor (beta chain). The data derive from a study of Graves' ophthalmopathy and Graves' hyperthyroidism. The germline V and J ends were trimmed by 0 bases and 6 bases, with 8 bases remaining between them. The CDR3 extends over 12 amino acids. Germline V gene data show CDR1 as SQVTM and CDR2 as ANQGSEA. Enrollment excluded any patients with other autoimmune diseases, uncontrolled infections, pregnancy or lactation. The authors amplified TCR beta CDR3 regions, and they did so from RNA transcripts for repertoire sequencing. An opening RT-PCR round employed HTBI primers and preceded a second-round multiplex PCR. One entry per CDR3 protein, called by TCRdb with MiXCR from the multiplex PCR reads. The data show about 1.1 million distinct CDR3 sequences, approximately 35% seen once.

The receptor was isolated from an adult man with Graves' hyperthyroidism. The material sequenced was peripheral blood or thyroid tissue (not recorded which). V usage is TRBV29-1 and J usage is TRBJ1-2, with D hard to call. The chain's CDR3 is CSVEEGRNGYTF. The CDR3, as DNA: TGCAGCGTTGAAGAAGGGAGGAATGGCTACACCTTC.